The TCR beta chain described here comes from a study of shared clonotypes between healthy human individuals. Looked up from germline, CDR1 is SGHRS and CDR2 is YFSETQ. Trimming shortened V by 4 bases and J by 1 base, and 9 bases separated the two germline ends. This CDR3 comprises 14 residues. Method: immunoSEQ multiplex PCR; TCRdb's copy keeps in-frame clones and lacks some. Of about 1.5 million clones in the sample, 95% to 99% are singletons; the top ten hold less than 0.55%. The genes are TRBV5-1 and TRBJ1-3; TRBD1 might be the D (5 bases). The sequence derives from a man aged 30 to 39 in good health. Sample: naive CD4+ T cells sorted from blood. Subset denoted: CD45RA+ positively selected. CDR3 nucleotides: TGCGCCAGCAGCACAACAGGTTCTGGAAACACCATATATTTT. Protein: CASSTTGSGNTIYF.